One and the same sample provided the 21 T cell receptor beta chains below, sequenced in a study of blood T cell repertoires in COVID-19. Profiling relied on immunoSEQ multiplex PCR, and the TCRdb table lists in-frame clones only, not all of them. This table holds some 330,000 clones, about 87% found once. Sequencing was done on a sample of PBMCs or T cells enriched from blood (not recorded which). The receptors shown here come from a man in his thirties or forties who had recovered from COVID-19.

This rearrangement joins TRBV5-1 to TRBJ2-5, with TRBD2 matching over 13 bases. V lost 0 bases and J lost 4; bases outside the gene matches: 6. The germline CDR1 and CDR2 sequences are SGHRS and YFSETQ. CDR3 length equals 17 residues. The CDR3 DNA sequence: TGCGCCAGCAGCTTGGCCGATTGGACTAGCGGGGGAGAGACCCAGTACTTC. Its translation is CASSLADWTSGGETQYF.

This clone appeared a few times. The chain combines TRBV21-1 with TRBJ1-2; TRBD1 is the table's D call and was not checked against the DNA. TRBV21-1 is recorded as a pseudogene. The CDR3 covers 16 residues. CDR3 sequence reads: CASSPQISRGSYGYTF. CDR3 nucleotide sequence: TGTGCCAGCAGCCCCCAGATATCCAGGGGGAGCTATGGCTACACCTTC.

The chain couples TRBV2 to TRBJ2-1, with D maybe TRBD2 (6 bases). The germline V gene has CDR1 SNHLY and CDR2 FYNNEI. CDR3 size: 13 residues. V was clipped by 4 bases and J by 6 bases, with 10 bases between them. CDR3 bases: TGTGCCAGCAGTGCAGGCGGGGCCAATGAGCAGTTCTTC. Translated: CASSAGGANEQFF.

This chain connects TRBV28 to TRBJ2-1, with 11 positions matching TRBD2. The germline gives CDR1 MDHEN, CDR2 SYDVKM. The CDR3 totals 16 residues. Trimming removed 4 bases from V and 3 bases from J; junction bases left unmatched: 5. The CDR3 sequence is CASSSLAGGNYNEQFF. For the CDR3, the DNA is TGTGCCAGCAGTTCGTTAGCGGGGGGGAACTACAATGAGCAGTTCTTC. The full variable domain, in which reference TRBV28 and TRBJ2-1 provide the parts outside the CDR3, is DVKVTQSSRYLVKRTGEKVFLECVQDMDHENMFWYRQDPGLGLRLIYFSYDVKMKEKGDIPEGYSVSREKKERFSLILESASTNQTSMYLCASSSLAGGNYNEQFFGPGTRLTVL.

Details on this clone: An end of the junction differs from the germline gene, which may be a read error. V usage is TRBV27 and J usage is TRBJ1-2; 10 nucleotides match TRBD1. CDR1 MNHEY and CDR2 SMNVEV come from the germline V gene (reference sequence). The CDR3 is 12 amino acids. The CDR3 sequence: CASSPSGQGEAF. The CDR3 DNA sequence: TGTGCCAGCAGTCCCTCAGGACAGGGGGAAGCCTTC.

This clone was observed a handful of times. The chain combines TRBV18 with TRBJ1-1; 7 bases are a match to TRBD1. The germline V gene encodes CDR1 KGHSH and CDR2 LQKENI. CDR3 length: 14 residues. V shed 6 bases, J shed 1 base, and the junction held 5 bases outside the gene matches. For the CDR3, the DNA is TGTGCCAGCTCCTCTCAGGGGGAGAACACTGAAGCTTTCTTT. Residues: CASSSQGENTEAFF.

The J gene is TRBJ1-3, the V gene TRBV5-4; 7 nucleotides line up with TRBD1. This CDR3 has 14 amino acids. With 4 bases clipped from V and 2 bases from J, the junction kept 3 bases outside the gene matches. Per the germline V gene, CDR1 is SGHNT and CDR2 is YYREEE (reference sequence). The DNA for the CDR3 is TGTGCCAGCAGCCCTGACAGGGCTGGAAACACCATATATTTT. Translation gives CASSPDRAGNTIYF.

The rearrangement links TRBV5-1 to TRBJ2-3; tentatively, D is TRBD1 (6 bases). The ends were cut back, 6 bases at V and 0 bases at J, with 11 bases in the middle. Per germline, CDR1 SGHRS and CDR2 YFSETQ. The CDR3 sequence is 14 residues long. CDR3 sequence: CASNDRLSTDTQYF. The CDR3 nucleotides are TGCGCCAGCAACGACAGGCTTAGCACAGATACGCAGTATTTT. Filled out from reference TRBV5-1 and TRBJ2-3, the complete variable domain reads KAGVTQTPRYLIKTRGQQVTLSCSPISGHRSVSWYQQTPGQGLQFLFEYFSETQRNKGNFPGRFSGRQFSNSRSEMNVSTLELGDSALYLCASNDRLSTDTQYFGPGTRLTVL.

This clone was found once. The chain is built from TRBV19 and TRBJ2-5, with TRBD2 matching over 8 bases. The length of the CDR3 is 15 residues. V lost 6 bases, J lost 1 base, and 7 bases stayed unmatched. The germline V gene encodes CDR1 LNHDA and CDR2 SQIVND (reference sequence). CDR3 in amino acids: CASSPGGDLQETQYF. CDR3 DNA sequence: TGTGCCAGTAGCCCGGGGGGGGACCTCCAAGAGACCCAGTACTTC. Full variable domain (remainder filled in from reference TRBV19 and TRBJ2-5): DGGITQSPKYLFRKEGQNVTLSCEQNLNHDAMYWYRQDPGQGLRLIYYSQIVNDFQKGDIAEGYSVSREKKESFPLTVTSAQKNPTAFYLCASSPGGDLQETQYFGPGTRLLVL.

This clone was counted between two and nine times. This sequence joins TRBV10-3 and TRBJ2-3, with 9 positions matching TRBD2. Trimming removed 7 bases from V and 6 bases from J; junction bases left unmatched: 8. Germline V gene sequence: CDR1 ENHRY, CDR2 SYGVKD. CDR3 length: 14 amino acids. In DNA form, the CDR3 reads TGTGCCATCAATCGCGGGGGGGCCGGGGATACGCAGTATTTT. This codes for CAINRGGAGDTQYF.

J is TRBJ2-5 and V is TRBV12-3 or TRBV12-4; D is unclear. Trimming shortened V by 3 bases and J by 5 bases, and 7 bases separated the two germline ends. The CDR3 runs to 12 residues. The chain's CDR3 is CASSFSRETQYF. The CDR3 nucleotides read TGTGCCAGCAGTTTCTCTCGTGAGACCCAGTACTTC.

The chain recombines TRBV10-3 with TRBJ1-1; D might be TRBD1 (6 bases). Germline V gene lookup returns CDR1 ENHRY and CDR2 SYGVKD. Deletions cut 4 bases from V and 1 base from J, with 13 bases between. The CDR3 spans 15 residues. The CDR3 DNA sequence: TGTGCCATCAGTGCCCCGGGACAACCGAACACTGAAGCTTTCTTT. Translating it yields CAISAPGQPNTEAFF.

This clone was recorded once. The CDR3 nucleotides are TGTGCCAGCAGCGGAACGAGGACAGGTAATCAGCCCCAGCATTTT. Translating gives CASSGTRTGNQPQHF. This rearrangement joins TRBV6-5 to TRBJ1-5, with 7 bases fitting TRBD1. J gave up 4 bases and V 6 bases, and 9 bases lay outside the gene matches. The germline gives CDR1 MNHEY, CDR2 SVGAGI. There are 15 residues in the CDR3.

This clone was recorded a few times. This chain joins TRBV18 and TRBJ1-2; tentatively, D is TRBD1 (6 bases). CDR3 length equals 16 residues. V gave up 3 bases and J gave up 3 bases, with 17 bases separating them. The germline CDR1 and CDR2 sequences are KGHSH and LQKENI. In DNA, the CDR3 is TGTGCCAGCTCACCTCGAACCTCAGGGGCGGACTATGGCTACACCTTC. It codes for CASSPRTSGADYGYTF.

Only one count was recorded for this clone. The J gene is TRBJ1-5, the V gene TRBV6-6; no clear D gene. The CDR3 loop spans 14 amino acids. The germline V and J ends were trimmed by 6 bases and 5 bases, with 14 bases remaining between them. Germline CDR1 is MNHNY and CDR2 is SVGAGI (reference sequence). This chain's CDR3 is CASSPDSAYQPQHF. The CDR3 bases are TGTGCCAGCAGCCCCGACTCGGCTTATCAGCCCCAGCATTTT.

The DNA of the CDR3 is TGTGCCAGTAGTATAGGCGGGGGGGAGCTGTTTTTT. Translating it yields CASSIGGGELFF. This chain links TRBV19 with TRBJ2-2; possible D gene TRBD2, 5 bases. V was cut by 1 base and J by 8 bases, with 5 bases left in between. Germline V gene sequence: CDR1 LNHDA, CDR2 SQIVND (reference sequence). The CDR3 covers 12 residues.

This clone was seen a few times. The V call is TRBV7-2, the J call TRBJ2-7; TRBD2 agrees at 12 bases. V shed 5 bases, J shed 3 bases, and the junction held 11 bases outside the gene matches. CDR1 and CDR2 from the germline V gene are SGHTA and FQGNSA. The CDR3 contains 17 residues. CDR3 sequence (DNA): TGTGCCAGCAGCAGACTAGCGGGGGACATCACGGTCTACGAGCAGTACTTC. Protein sequence: CASSRLAGDITVYEQYF.

The CDR3 is CASSLWRDGNEQFF. CDR3 DNA sequence: TGCGCCAGCAGCTTGTGGAGGGACGGTAATGAGCAGTTCTTC. J is TRBJ2-1 and V is TRBV5-1, with a tentative D call TRBD2 (6 bases). The CDR3 is 14 residues long. Trimming left V 1 base short and J 7 bases short, with 12 bases between. Germline CDR1 and CDR2: SGHRS and YFSETQ.

The genes are TRBV18 and TRBJ1-1; D uncertain. This CDR3 has 16 amino acids. CDR1 and CDR2 from the germline V gene are KGHSH and LQKENI. V lost 5 bases to trimming and J lost 5 bases, with 21 bases between them. In nucleotides, the CDR3 is TGTGCCAGCTCAGTGGCCGAGATGAGACTTCAAACTGAAGCTTTCTTT. It specifies CASSVAEMRLQTEAFF.

V and J are TRBV28 and TRBJ2-3, with a weak D call TRBD1 (6 bases). The length of the CDR3 is 19 residues. V was clipped by 0 bases and J by 0 bases, with 19 bases between them. Germline loops: CDR1 MDHEN, CDR2 SYDVKM. The CDR3 here is CASSLWVRRGTDSTDTQYF. CDR3 DNA sequence: TGTGCCAGCAGTTTATGGGTTCGTAGGGGGACGGATAGCACAGATACGCAGTATTTT.

This rearrangement joins TRBV5-1 to TRBJ1-6; tentative D call: TRBD1 (5 bases). The CDR3 totals 17 residues. V lost 0 bases to trimming and J lost 0 bases, with 10 bases between them. The germline V gene encodes CDR1 SGHRS and CDR2 YFSETQ. The CDR3, as DNA: TGCGCCAGCAGCTTGGGCCAGGGAAGCTCCTATAATTCACCCCTCCACTTT. Translating gives CASSLGQGSSYNSPLHF. Combining the CDR3 with reference TRBV5-1 and TRBJ1-6 gives the whole variable domain KAGVTQTPRYLIKTRGQQVTLSCSPISGHRSVSWYQQTPGQGLQFLFEYFSETQRNKGNFPGRFSGRQFSNSRSEMNVSTLELGDSALYLCASSLGQGSSYNSPLHFGNGTRLTVT.